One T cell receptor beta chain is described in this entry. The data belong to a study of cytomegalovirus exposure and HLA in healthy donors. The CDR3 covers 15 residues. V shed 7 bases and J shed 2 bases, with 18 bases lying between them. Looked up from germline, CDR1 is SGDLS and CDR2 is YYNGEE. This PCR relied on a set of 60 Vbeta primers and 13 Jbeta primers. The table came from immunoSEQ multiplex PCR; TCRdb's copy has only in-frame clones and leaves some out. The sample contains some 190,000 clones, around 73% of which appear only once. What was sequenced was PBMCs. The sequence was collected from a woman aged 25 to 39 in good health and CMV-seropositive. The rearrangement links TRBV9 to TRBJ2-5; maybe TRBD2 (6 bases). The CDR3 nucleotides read TGTGCCAGCGCACTAGGAGGGCGGGGTCAAGAGACCCAGTACTTC. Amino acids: CASALGGRGQETQYF. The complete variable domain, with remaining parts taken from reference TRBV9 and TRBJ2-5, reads DSGVTQTPKHLITATGQRVTLRCSPRSGDLSVYWYQQSLDQGLQFLIQYYNGEERAKGNILERFSAQQFPDLHSELNLSSLELGDSALYFCASALGGRGQETQYFGPGTRLLVL.